This TCR beta chain was profiled in a study of molecular identifiers for immune sequencing clone quantification. Study-wide points: Clonotypes surpassing 20 RNA copies contained over 98% of effector molecules, versus under 1% in naive cells. One cell's worth of spiked Jurkat TCR RNA was reportedly detectable among 970,000 or so naive cells.

This CDR3 spans 14 amino acids. V lost 2 bases, J lost 4 bases, and 5 bases stayed unmatched. CDR1 is SGHTS and CDR2 is YDEGEE in the germline V gene. This clonotype appeared many times. What it binds is unknown. Each CDR3 protein gets one entry after TCRdb re-called the PCR reads with MiXCR. The sample contains about 640,000 distinct CDR3 sequences, less than 20% of which appear only once. The sequenced material came from naive CD8+ T cells from blood, with Jurkat cell RNA spiked in. Subset of the sample: FACS-sorted CD8+CD4-CCR7+CD45RA+ naive T cells. This TCR came from a human donor in good health. Some libraries in this study had Jurkat cell RNA spiked in. V gene TRBV5-8 combines with J gene TRBJ2-7; TRBD1 matches at 8 bases. DNA of the CDR3: TGTGCCAGCAGCTTTAGTGGACAGGGATACGAGCAGTACTTC. This codes for CASSFSGQGYEQYF.